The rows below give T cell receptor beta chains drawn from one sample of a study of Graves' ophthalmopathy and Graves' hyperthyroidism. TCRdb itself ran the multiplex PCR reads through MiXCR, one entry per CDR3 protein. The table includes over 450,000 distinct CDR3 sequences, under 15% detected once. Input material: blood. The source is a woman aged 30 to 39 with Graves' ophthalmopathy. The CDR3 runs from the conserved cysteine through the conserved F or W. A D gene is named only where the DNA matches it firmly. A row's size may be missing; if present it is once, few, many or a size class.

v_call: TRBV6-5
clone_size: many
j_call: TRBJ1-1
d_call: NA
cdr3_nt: TGTGCCAGCAGTTACGGCTCTCTCACTGAAGCTTTCTTT
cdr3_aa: CASSYGSLTEAFF

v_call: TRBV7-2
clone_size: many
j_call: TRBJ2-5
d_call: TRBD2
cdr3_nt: TGTGCCAGCAGCTCAAACGTTGCGGGGGGCCGTCAAGAGACCCAGTACTTC
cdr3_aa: CASSSNVAGGRQETQYF

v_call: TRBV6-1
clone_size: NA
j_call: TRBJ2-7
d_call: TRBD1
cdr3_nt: TGTGCCAGCTTGACAGGGGGGTTCCACGAGCAGTACTTC
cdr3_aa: CASLTGGFHEQYF

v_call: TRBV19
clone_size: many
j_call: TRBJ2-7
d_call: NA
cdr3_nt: TGTGCCAGTAGTTTTGGACTAAAAACTTTTGACGAGCAGTACTTC
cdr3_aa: CASSFGLKTFDEQYF

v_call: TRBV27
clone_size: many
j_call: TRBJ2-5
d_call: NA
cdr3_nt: TGTGCCAGCAGTTCCCCGGAGCGGCAAGAGACCCAGTACTTC
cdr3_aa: CASSSPERQETQYF

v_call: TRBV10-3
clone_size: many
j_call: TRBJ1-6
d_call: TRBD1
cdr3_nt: TGTGCCATCAGTGAGTCGAGGTGGGACAGGGCCTCACCGAAGGCTAATTCACCCCTCCACTTT
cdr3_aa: CAISESRWDRASPKANSPLHF

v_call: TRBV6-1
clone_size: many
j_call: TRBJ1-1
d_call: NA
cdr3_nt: TGTGCCAGCAGTGAAGAAGAAGCTTTCTTT
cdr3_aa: CASSEEEAFF

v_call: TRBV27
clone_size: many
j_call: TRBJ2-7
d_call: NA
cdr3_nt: TGTGCCAGCAGTCTCCTCCGCTCCTACGAGCAGTACTTC
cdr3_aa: CASSLLRSYEQYF

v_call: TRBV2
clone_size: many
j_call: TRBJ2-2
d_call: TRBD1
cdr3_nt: TGTGCCAGCAGTGAATACAGGGGGGAAACCGGGGAGCTGTTTTTT
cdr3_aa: CASSEYRGETGELFF

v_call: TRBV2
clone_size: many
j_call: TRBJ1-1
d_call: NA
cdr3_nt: TGTGCCAGTTCACAGGGCGAGAACACTGAAGCTTTCTTT
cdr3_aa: CASSQGENTEAFF

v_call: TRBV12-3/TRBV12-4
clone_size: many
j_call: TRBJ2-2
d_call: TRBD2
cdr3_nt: TGTGCCAGCAGTTTAAGTAGCGGGGTGAACACCGGGGAGCTGTTTTTT
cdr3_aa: CASSLSSGVNTGELFF

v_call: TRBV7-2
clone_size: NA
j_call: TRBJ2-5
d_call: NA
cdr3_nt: TGTGCCAGCAGCCTGAATAGCGAGACCCAGTACTTC
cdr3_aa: CASSLNSETQYF

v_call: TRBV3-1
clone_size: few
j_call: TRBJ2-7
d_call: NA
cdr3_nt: TGTGCCAGCAGCCAAGCCCGAGAGGGCAACGAGCAGTACTTC
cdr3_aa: CASSQAREGNEQYF

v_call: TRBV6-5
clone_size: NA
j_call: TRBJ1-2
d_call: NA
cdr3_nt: TGTGCCAGCAGTTACTCGGTCCAGACCTATGGTTACACCTTC
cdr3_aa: CASSYSVQTYGYTF

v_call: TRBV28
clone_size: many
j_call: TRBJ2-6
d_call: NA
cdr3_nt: TGTGCCAGCAGTTTATGGGGGGTCTCTGGGGCCAACGTCCTGACTTTC
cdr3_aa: CASSLWGVSGANVLTF

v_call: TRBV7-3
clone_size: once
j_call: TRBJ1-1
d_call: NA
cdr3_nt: TGTGCCAGCAGCTTTAGGAAGGGAACTGAAGCTTTCTTT
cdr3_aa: CASSFRKGTEAFF

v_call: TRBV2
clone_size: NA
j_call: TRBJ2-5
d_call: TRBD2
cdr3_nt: TGTGCCAGCAATTCCGGGAGGGCCCGGGAGACCCAGTACTTC
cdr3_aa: CASNSGRARETQYF

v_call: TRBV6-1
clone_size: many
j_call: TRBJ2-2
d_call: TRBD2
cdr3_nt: TGTGCCAGCACGTGGACTAGCGACACCGGGGAGCTGTTTTTT
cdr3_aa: CASTWTSDTGELFF

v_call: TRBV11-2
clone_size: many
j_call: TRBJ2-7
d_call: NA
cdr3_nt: TGTGCCAGCAGCTTAGAGGAACTATACCTCTACGAGCAGTACTTC
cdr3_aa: CASSLEELYLYEQYF

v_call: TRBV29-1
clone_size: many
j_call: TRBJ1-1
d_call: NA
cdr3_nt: TGCAGCGCCGATTGGATAACGCGCGAAGCTTTCTTT
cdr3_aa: CSADWITREAFF

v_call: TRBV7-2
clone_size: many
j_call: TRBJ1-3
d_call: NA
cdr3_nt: TGTGCCAGCAGCTTAGATGGAGTAGGAAACACCATATATTTT
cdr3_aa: CASSLDGVGNTIYF

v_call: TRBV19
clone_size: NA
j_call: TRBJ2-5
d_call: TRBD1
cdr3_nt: TGTGCCAGTAGTTCAATAGGGGGCAGGGGGTTTGAGACCCAGTACTTC
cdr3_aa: CASSSIGGRGFETQYF

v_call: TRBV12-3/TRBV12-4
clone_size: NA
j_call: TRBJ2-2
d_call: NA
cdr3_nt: TGTGCCAGCTGTTGGACAGCGAACACCGGGGAGCTGTTTTTT
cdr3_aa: CASCWTANTGELFF

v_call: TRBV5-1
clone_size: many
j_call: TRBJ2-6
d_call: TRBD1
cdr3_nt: TGCGCCAGCCGCCCTGGGACAGGGGGTTACTCTGGGGCCAACGTCCTGACTTTC
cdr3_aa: CASRPGTGGYSGANVLTF

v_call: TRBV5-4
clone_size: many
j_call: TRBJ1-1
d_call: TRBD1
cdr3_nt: TGTGCCAGCAGCACTGACAGGGGTGAAGCTTTCTTT
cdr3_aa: CASSTDRGEAFF

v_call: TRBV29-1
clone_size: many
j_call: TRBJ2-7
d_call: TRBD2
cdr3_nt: TGCAGCGTTGTAGCGGGGGGCAGCTACGAGCAGTACTTC
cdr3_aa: CSVVAGGSYEQYF

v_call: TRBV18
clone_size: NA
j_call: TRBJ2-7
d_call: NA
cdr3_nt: TGTGCCAGCTCACCACAGACGCGGGGAACCTACGAGCAGTACTTC
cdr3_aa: CASSPQTRGTYEQYF

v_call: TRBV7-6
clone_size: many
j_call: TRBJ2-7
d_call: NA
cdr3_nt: TGTGCCAGCACCCTGGGGGAAAGCTCCTACGAGCAGTACTTC
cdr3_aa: CASTLGESSYEQYF

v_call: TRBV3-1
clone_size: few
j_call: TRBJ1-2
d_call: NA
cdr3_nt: TGTGCCAGCAGCCATCTAGTCAGCAGCCTTAACTATGGCTACACCTTC
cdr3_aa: CASSHLVSSLNYGYTF

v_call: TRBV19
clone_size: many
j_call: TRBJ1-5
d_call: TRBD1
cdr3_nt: TGTGCCAGTAGTATAGATCTCTCCGGGACAGGGATTCCGCCCCAGCATTTT
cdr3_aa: CASSIDLSGTGIPPQHF

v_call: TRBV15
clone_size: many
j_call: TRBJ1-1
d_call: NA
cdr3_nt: TGTGCCACCAGCAGAGATGCAGTGAACACTGAAGCTTTCTTT
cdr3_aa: CATSRDAVNTEAFF

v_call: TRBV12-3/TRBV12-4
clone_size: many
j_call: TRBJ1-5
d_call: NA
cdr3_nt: TGTGCCAGCAGTCGATCGGGTCAGCAGCCCCAGCATTTT
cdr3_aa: CASSRSGQQPQHF

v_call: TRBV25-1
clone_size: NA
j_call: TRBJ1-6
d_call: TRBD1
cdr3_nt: TGTGCCAGCAGCCGCGGGAGGACAGGGGCCCGCCTCGGTAATTCACCCCTCCACTTT
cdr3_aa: CASSRGRTGARLGNSPLHF

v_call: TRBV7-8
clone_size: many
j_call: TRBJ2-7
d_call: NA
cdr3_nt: TGTGCCAGCAGCTTAGCCCGGGAAGTAGGTTACGAGCAGTACTTC
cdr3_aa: CASSLAREVGYEQYF

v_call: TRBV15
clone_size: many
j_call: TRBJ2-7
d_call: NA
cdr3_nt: TGTGCCACCAGCAGAGAAGTCTTGCGGCCCCAGTACTTC
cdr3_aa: CATSREVLRPQYF

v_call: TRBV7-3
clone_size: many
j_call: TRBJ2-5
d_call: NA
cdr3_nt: TGTGCCAGCAGCCTCGGGTGGCAGGGGCAGGGGGAGACCCAGTACTTC
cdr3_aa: CASSLGWQGQGETQYF

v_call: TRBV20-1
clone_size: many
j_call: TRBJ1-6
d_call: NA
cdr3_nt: TGCAGTGCTAGAGTGGAGACAGAACTAATCTCCTATAATTCACCCCTCCACTTT
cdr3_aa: CSARVETELISYNSPLHF

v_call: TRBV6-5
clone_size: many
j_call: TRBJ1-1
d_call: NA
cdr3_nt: TGTGCCAGCAGTTCCACTTCGGTCCTTTGGACTGAAGCTTTCTTT
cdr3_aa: CASSSTSVLWTEAFF

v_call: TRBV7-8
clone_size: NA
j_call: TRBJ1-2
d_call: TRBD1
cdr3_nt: TGTGCCAGCAGCCTATTAGAGACAGGGCTAACTAACTATGGCTACACCTTC
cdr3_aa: CASSLLETGLTNYGYTF

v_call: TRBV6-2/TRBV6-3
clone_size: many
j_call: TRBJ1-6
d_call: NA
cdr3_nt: TGTGCCAGCAGCCCGGGGGGTTCCTATAATTCACCCCTCCACTTT
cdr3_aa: CASSPGGSYNSPLHF

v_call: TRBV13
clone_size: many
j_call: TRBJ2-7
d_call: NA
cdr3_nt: TGTGCCAGCAGCTTAAGTGGCAGGGCCGCCTACGAGCAGTACTTC
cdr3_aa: CASSLSGRAAYEQYF

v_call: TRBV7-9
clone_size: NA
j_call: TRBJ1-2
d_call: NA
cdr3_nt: TGTGCCAGCAGCATATCAATCGGCTACACCTTC
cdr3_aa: CASSISIGYTF

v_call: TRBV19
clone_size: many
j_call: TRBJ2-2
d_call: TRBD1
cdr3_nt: TGTGCCAGCACCGGGACAGCGAACACCGGGGAGCTGTTTTTT
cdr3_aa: CASTGTANTGELFF

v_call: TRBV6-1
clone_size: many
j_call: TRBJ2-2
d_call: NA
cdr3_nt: TGTGCCAGCAGGAGGGGCGTCACCGGGGAGCTGTTTTTT
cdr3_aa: CASRRGVTGELFF

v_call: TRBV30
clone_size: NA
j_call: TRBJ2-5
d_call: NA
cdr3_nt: TGTGCCTGGACGGGGAACGGGGCGGTTGTGAGGGAGACCCAGTACTTC
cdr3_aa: CAWTGNGAVVRETQYF